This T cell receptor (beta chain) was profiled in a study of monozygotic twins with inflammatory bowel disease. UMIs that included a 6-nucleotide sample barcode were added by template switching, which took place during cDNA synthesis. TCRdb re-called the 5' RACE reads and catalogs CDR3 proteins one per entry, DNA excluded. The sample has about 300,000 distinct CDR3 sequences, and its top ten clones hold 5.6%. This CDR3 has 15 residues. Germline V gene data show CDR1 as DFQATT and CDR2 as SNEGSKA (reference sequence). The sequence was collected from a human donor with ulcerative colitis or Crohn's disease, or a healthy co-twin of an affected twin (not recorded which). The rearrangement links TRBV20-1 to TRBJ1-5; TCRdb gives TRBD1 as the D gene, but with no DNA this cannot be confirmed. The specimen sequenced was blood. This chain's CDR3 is CSATETGGGGQPQHF.